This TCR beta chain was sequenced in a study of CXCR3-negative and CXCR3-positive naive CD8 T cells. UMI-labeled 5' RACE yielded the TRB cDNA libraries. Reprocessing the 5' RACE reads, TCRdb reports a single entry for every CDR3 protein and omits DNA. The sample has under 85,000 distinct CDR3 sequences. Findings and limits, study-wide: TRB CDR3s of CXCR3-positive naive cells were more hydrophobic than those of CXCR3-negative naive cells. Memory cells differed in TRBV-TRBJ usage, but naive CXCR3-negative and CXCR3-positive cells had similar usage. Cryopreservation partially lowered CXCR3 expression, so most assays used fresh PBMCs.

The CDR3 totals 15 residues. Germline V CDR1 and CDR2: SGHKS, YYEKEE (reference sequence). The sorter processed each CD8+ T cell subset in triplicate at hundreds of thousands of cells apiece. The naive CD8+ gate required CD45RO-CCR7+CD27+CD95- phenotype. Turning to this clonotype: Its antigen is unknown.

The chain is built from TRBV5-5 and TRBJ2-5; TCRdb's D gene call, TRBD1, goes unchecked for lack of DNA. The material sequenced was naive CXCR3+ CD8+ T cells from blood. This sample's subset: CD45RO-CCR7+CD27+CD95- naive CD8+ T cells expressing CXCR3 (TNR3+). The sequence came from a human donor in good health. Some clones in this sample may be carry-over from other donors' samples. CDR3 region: CASRPPLGNQETQYF.